Below are 23 T cell receptor beta chains sequenced from a single sample in a study of shared clonotypes between healthy human individuals. Sequenced by immunoSEQ multiplex PCR; TCRdb stores in-frame clones only, minus some. The table shows about 330,000 clones, with over 75% occurring only once. Sequences were obtained from memory CD8+ T cells sorted from blood. Subset here: CD45RO+ cells pooled with CCR7-negative TemRA cells. The receptors shown here come from a man aged 18 to 30 in good health.

J is TRBJ2-7 and V is TRBV10-3; D possibly corresponds to TRBD2 (5 bases). V gave up 0 bases and J gave up 4 bases, with 16 bases separating them. Germline V gene data show CDR1 as ENHRY and CDR2 as SYGVKD. The CDR3 covers 16 residues. The CDR3 DNA sequence: TGTGCCATCAGTGAGTCGCGGGTCACTCAGAGGTACGAGCAGTACTTC. It encodes CAISESRVTQRYEQYF.

The chain uses TRBV5-1 and TRBJ2-7; possibly TRBD2 for D (6 bases). Between the trimmed V and J ends, which lost 7 bases and 0 bases, there was a span of 14 bases. CDR3 length: 14 residues. From germline, CDR1 is SGHRS and CDR2 YFSETQ. The CDR3 protein is CASRETTRSYEQYF. CDR3 DNA sequence: TGCGCCAGCCGGGAGACGACACGCTCCTACGAGCAGTACTTC.

The rearrangement links TRBV30 to TRBJ2-3; D uncertain. Per the germline V gene, CDR1 is GTSNPN and CDR2 is SVGIG (reference sequence). This CDR3 is 13 amino acids long. The V end lost 0 bases, the J end lost 2 bases, and 6 bases lay between the germline ends. The CDR3 loop reads CAWSVRVTDTQYF. DNA of the CDR3: TGTGCCTGGAGTGTTCGGGTCACAGATACGCAGTATTTT.

A single count supports this clone. V gene TRBV2 combines with J gene TRBJ2-7; no clear D gene. With 2 bases removed from V and 0 bases from J, the gap between germline ends came to 2 bases. There are 12 residues in the CDR3. CDR1 and CDR2 from the germline V gene are SNHLY and FYNNEI. The CDR3 nucleotides read TGTGCCAGCAGTGAAACCTCCTACGAGCAGTACTTC. The encoded protein is CASSETSYEQYF.

This clone occurred once. This chain uses TRBV28 with TRBJ1-6; D possibly corresponds to TRBD1 (5 bases). The V gene's germline CDR1 is MDHEN and CDR2 SYDVKM. Trimming removed 8 bases from V and 0 bases from J, with 17 bases in between. CDR3 length: 17 residues. In DNA, the CDR3 is TGTGCCAGCGTAACCTTAGGGGATAGCTCCTATAATTCACCCCTCCACTTT. Protein: CASVTLGDSSYNSPLHF.

The gene calls are TRBV6-1 and TRBJ2-3; TRBD2 is a possible D gene (5 bases). From germline, CDR1 is MNHNS and CDR2 SASEGT. The V gene lost 4 bases and the J gene lost 7 bases, with 15 bases spanning the gap. CDR3 length: 14 residues. CDR3 in amino acids: CASSALQGSHTQYF. As DNA, the CDR3 is TGTGCCAGCAGTGCACTCCAAGGGAGTCATACGCAGTATTTT.

This clone appeared a single time. The V and J genes are TRBV27 and TRBJ2-3; 9 bases are shared with TRBD1. V trimming: 5 bases; J trimming: 4 bases; junction bases outside the gene matches: 16. Germline CDR1 MNHEY, CDR2 SMNVEV (reference sequence). The CDR3 contains 18 residues. The CDR3 region is CASSPITPYRGPSDTQYF. For the CDR3, the DNA is TGTGCCAGCAGTCCGATTACCCCTTACAGGGGGCCCTCAGATACGCAGTATTTT.

The gene calls are TRBV29-1 and TRBJ2-5, with D possibly matching TRBD2 (6 bases). Trimming left V 4 bases short and J 4 bases short, with 13 bases between. The germline V gene has CDR1 SQVTM and CDR2 ANQGSEA. The CDR3 runs to 13 residues. The CDR3 region has the DNA TGCAGCGTTGCTGGCGCGGGGCTAGAGACCCAGTACTTC. It specifies CSVAGAGLETQYF.

This clone has only one observation. Distinct nucleotide sequences in the sample also encode this CDR3. This chain links TRBV27 with TRBJ1-1; tentatively, D is TRBD1 (5 bases). Germline V CDR1 and CDR2: MNHEY, SMNVEV (reference sequence). The CDR3 consists of 13 residues. Trimming stripped 2 bases from V and 1 base from J, with 5 bases between. The CDR3 DNA reads TGTGCCAGCAGTTTAGACAGGAACACTGAAGCTTTCTTT. Protein product: CASSLDRNTEAFF.

CDR3 bases: TGTGCCAGCAGCGTTGGGCACTCCTACGAGCAGTACTTC. This gives the protein CASSVGHSYEQYF. V gene TRBV9 combines with J gene TRBJ2-7; D gene unclear. The CDR3 length is 13 residues. CDR1 is SGDLS and CDR2 is YYNGEE in the germline V gene. V gave up 2 bases and J gave up 0 bases, with 6 bases separating them.

The chain is built from TRBV10-3 and TRBJ2-7; D gene ambiguous. Looked up from germline, CDR1 is ENHRY and CDR2 is SYGVKD. V lost 2 bases, J lost 2 bases, and 10 bases lay in between. This CDR3 has 14 amino acids. This chain's CDR3 is CAISETSETYEQYF. CDR3 bases: TGTGCCATCAGTGAGACTTCCGAGACCTACGAGCAGTACTTC.

The gene calls are TRBV11-2 and TRBJ2-1; a possible D gene is TRBD1 (5 bases). The CDR3 is made up of 16 amino acids. Looked up from germline, CDR1 is SGHAT and CDR2 is FQNNGV. V was pared by 3 bases and J by 4 bases, with 16 bases between. The CDR3 here is CASSLGPGTPYNEQFF. CDR3 DNA: TGTGCCAGCAGCTTGGGGCCAGGCACCCCTTACAATGAGCAGTTCTTC.

The V gene is TRBV5-1, the J gene TRBJ2-7; unclear D gene. The germline V gene has CDR1 SGHRS and CDR2 YFSETQ. The CDR3 has 13 residues. Trimming stripped 1 base from V and 3 bases from J, with 8 bases between. CDR3 nucleotide sequence: TGCGCCAGCAGCTTGAGTGGTTTCTACGAGCAGTACTTC. Protein product: CASSLSGFYEQYF.

J is TRBJ2-3 and V is TRBV6-5; tentative D call: TRBD2 (6 bases). The CDR3 length is 12 residues. Trimming took 5 bases from V and 15 from J, leaving 18 bases between them. Germline values: CDR1 MNHEY, CDR2 SVGAGI. This chain's CDR3 is CASSPGTLFFYF. The CDR3 DNA sequence: TGTGCCAGCAGTCCCGGGACTCTATTCTTCTATTTT.

This clone was seen just once. V gene TRBV27 combines with J gene TRBJ2-3, with TRBD1 matching 8 bases. V dropped 0 bases and J dropped 0; count of bases not matched to a gene: 2. The CDR3 loop spans 16 amino acids. CDR1 MNHEY and CDR2 SMNVEV come from the germline V gene (reference sequence). The CDR3 here is CASSLSGQGSTDTQYF. The CDR3 DNA follows: TGTGCCAGCAGTTTATCAGGACAGGGAAGCACAGATACGCAGTATTTT.

As regards this clone: Other DNA sequences in the sample encode the same CDR3. V gene TRBV10-3 combines with J gene TRBJ1-1; tentatively, D is TRBD1 (5 bases). Germline values: CDR1 ENHRY, CDR2 SYGVKD. Between the trimmed V and J ends, which lost 5 bases and 1 base, there was a span of 8 bases. The CDR3 runs 13 residues. CDR3 in DNA: TGTGCCATCAGTCAAACAGGGAACACTGAAGCTTTCTTT. Its translation is CAISQTGNTEAFF.

The rearrangement uses TRBV4-3 and TRBJ1-1, with 7 bases identical to TRBD1. V trimming: 4 bases; J trimming: 0 bases; junction bases outside the gene matches: 17. Germline V gene sequence: CDR1 LGHNA, CDR2 YSLEER. This CDR3 has 19 residues. The DNA of the CDR3 is TGCGCCAGCAGCCGCCACTTGGCAGTTGGGACAGACCTGAACACTGAAGCTTTCTTT. Its protein is CASSRHLAVGTDLNTEAFF.

The table lists this clone with a few counts. The V and J genes are TRBV5-1 and TRBJ2-1; D is unresolved. This CDR3 is 15 amino acids long. CDR1 SGHRS and CDR2 YFSETQ come from the germline V gene. The germline V and J ends were trimmed by 0 bases and 6 bases, with 13 bases remaining between them. CDR3 coding DNA: TGCGCCAGCAGCTTGGATTTTGACCTACTCAATGAGCAGTTCTTC. Protein sequence: CASSLDFDLLNEQFF.

The chain joins TRBV27 to TRBJ2-1; D is unresolved. The CDR3 runs 12 residues. V shed 5 bases and J shed 8 bases, with 10 bases lying between them. Germline CDR1 MNHEY, CDR2 SMNVEV (reference sequence). The chain's CDR3 is CASSLLKDEQFF. As DNA, the CDR3 is TGTGCCAGCAGTCTGCTAAAGGATGAGCAGTTCTTC.

V and J are TRBV5-1 and TRBJ2-5; D not resolved. Germline V gene sequence: CDR1 SGHRS, CDR2 YFSETQ. This CDR3 comprises 16 residues. The germline V and J ends were trimmed by 1 base and 5 bases, with 18 bases remaining between them. As DNA, the CDR3 is TGCGCCAGCAGCTTGCTACGGTCCCCAAGTGTTGAGACCCAGTACTTC. Protein product: CASSLLRSPSVETQYF.

This chain connects TRBV29-1 to TRBJ1-1, with D unresolved. The CDR3 spans 11 residues. The germline CDR1 and CDR2 sequences are SQVTM and ANQGSEA. The germline V and J ends were trimmed by 1 base and 11 bases, with 11 bases remaining between them. The CDR3 DNA sequence: TGCAGCGTTGAAGGGGTTCTGGGGGCTTTCTTT. As protein: CSVEGVLGAFF.

V usage is TRBV7-9 and J usage is TRBJ2-5, with D hard to call. V lost 5 bases, J lost 1 base, and 8 bases lay in between. The CDR3 extends over 13 amino acids. Germline lookup yields CDR1 SEHNR and CDR2 FQNEAQ (reference sequence). CDR3 nucleotides: TGTGCCAGCAGCCCCGTAGGCCAAGAGACCCAGTACTTC. It encodes CASSPVGQETQYF.

This clone came up a few times. The rearrangement uses TRBV27 and TRBJ2-1, with 11 bases matching TRBD2. This CDR3 is built from 16 residues. Germline-derived CDR1 and CDR2 are MNHEY and SMNVEV (reference sequence). J lost 10 bases, V lost 4 bases, and 12 bases had no gene match. CDR3 sequence (DNA): TGTGCCAGCAGTTCTCGGACTAGCGGGTCCCCCATGGAGCAGTTCTTC. Its translation is CASSSRTSGSPMEQFF.